This is a list of T cell receptor beta chains from one sample in a study of T cell responses to AZD1222 COVID-19 vaccine. This table comes from immunoSEQ multiplex PCR, and its TCRdb copy is limited to in-frame clones, with some not included. The table lists roughly 150,000 clones, 75% to 90% of them singletons. Specimen: peripheral blood, collected after recovery from COVID-19. The receptors here all came from an adult who had recovered from COVID-19. Each CDR3 is given with its conserved first and last residue. A D gene is named only where the DNA matches it firmly. Only part of the rows carry a size: once, few, many, or a class if the clone is expanded.

TRBJ1-1,NA,NA,TRBV5-1,CASLFGALNTEAFF,TGCGCCAGCCTCTTTGGTGCGCTGAACACTGAAGCTTTCTTT
TRBJ2-7,NA,NA,TRBV27,CASSFTAPRPSSYEQYF,TGTGCCAGCAGTTTTACGGCCCCCAGGCCATCCTCCTACGAGCAGTACTTC
TRBJ2-6,TRBD2,NA,TRBV2,CASSPYLAGGPSGANVLTF,TGTGCCAGCAGTCCCTATCTAGCGGGAGGCCCCTCTGGGGCCAACGTCCTGACTTTC
TRBJ2-1,TRBD2,NA,TRBV7-7,CASSETPAGLYEQFF,TGTGCCAGCAGCGAGACTCCAGCGGGGTTATATGAGCAGTTCTTC
TRBJ1-3,NA,many,TRBV7-3,CASSSDASNTIYF,TGTGCCAGCAGCTCGGACGCGTCCAACACCATATATTTT
TRBJ2-5,NA,NA,TRBV11-1,CASSSRRDSQETQYF,TGTGCCAGCAGCTCTCGACGGGACTCTCAAGAGACCCAGTACTTC
TRBJ2-3,NA,NA,TRBV4-1,CASSHAAGQLVADTQYF,TGCGCCAGCAGCCACGCCGCGGGACAGTTGGTGGCAGATACGCAGTATTTT
TRBJ2-1,NA,NA,TRBV11-3,CASSSAASGEQFF,TGTGCCAGCAGCTCGGCAGCGAGCGGTGAGCAGTTCTTC
TRBJ1-5,NA,NA,TRBV5-4,CASSAGHSNQPQHF,TGTGCCAGCAGCGCGGGACATAGCAATCAGCCCCAGCATTTT
TRBJ1-4,NA,NA,TRBV5-1,CASSTQSGGKLFF,TGCGCCAGCAGCACACAATCCGGGGGAAAACTGTTTTTT
TRBJ2-7,TRBD1,few,TRBV12-5,CASAWDRVNHEQYF,TGTGCTAGTGCCTGGGACAGGGTGAACCACGAGCAGTACTTC
TRBJ2-7,NA,NA,TRBV11-2,CASSLVTTGKGSYEQYF,TGTGCCAGCAGCTTAGTTACCACAGGGAAGGGCTCCTACGAGCAGTACTTC
TRBJ2-7,TRBD1,NA,TRBV10-1,CASSPQGSYEQYF,TGCGCCAGCAGTCCACAGGGGAGCTACGAGCAGTACTTC
TRBJ1-1,NA,NA,TRBV4-1,CASSQDWALLAEAFF,TGCGCCAGCAGCCAAGATTGGGCTTTGTTGGCTGAAGCTTTCTTT
TRBJ1-2,NA,NA,TRBV2,CATRVGPIYGYTF,TGTGCTACCCGAGTGGGACCGATCTATGGCTACACCTTC
TRBJ1-4,TRBD1,NA,TRBV15,CATSPDVAGGGEKLFF,TGTGCCACCAGCCCCGATGTCGCAGGGGGCGGTGAAAAACTGTTTTTT
TRBJ2-7,NA,NA,TRBV9,CASSVEDRQKQYF,TGTGCCAGCAGCGTAGAAGATAGGCAAAAGCAGTACTTC
TRBJ1-6,NA,NA,TRBV7-3,CASSLDARNSPLHF,TGTGCCAGCAGCTTAGATGCCCGTAATTCACCCCTCCACTTT
TRBJ1-1,TRBD1,NA,TRBV7-9,CASSLPGGGNTEAFF,TGTGCCAGCAGCCTACCAGGGGGCGGAAACACTGAAGCTTTCTTT
TRBJ1-1,NA,NA,TRBV2,CASSLKLGSSEAFF,TGTGCCAGCAGTTTAAAACTCGGGTCCAGTGAAGCTTTCTTT
TRBJ1-5,TRBD1,NA,TRBV19,CASSPRTGGAQPQHF,TGTGCCAGTAGTCCTAGGACAGGGGGTGCTCAGCCCCAGCATTTT
TRBJ1-1,NA,NA,TRBV19,CASSFGQPEAFF,TGTGCCAGTAGTTTTGGACAGCCCGAAGCTTTCTTT
TRBJ2-3,TRBD2,NA,TRBV6-1,CASSEWGTSGGRTDTQYF,TGTGCCAGCAGTGAATGGGGGACTAGCGGGGGGCGCACAGATACGCAGTATTTT
TRBJ1-5,NA,once,TRBV2,CASRATWSNQPQHF,TGTGCCAGCAGAGCGACCTGGAGCAATCAGCCCCAGCATTTT
TRBJ1-2,NA,NA,TRBV27,CAARDSYGYTF,TGTGCCGCCCGAGACAGCTATGGCTACACCTTC
TRBJ2-7,NA,NA,TRBV3-1/TRBV3-2,CASSDSYEQYF,TGTGCCAGCAGCGACAGCTACGAGCAGTACTTC
TRBJ2-1,NA,NA,TRBV7-2,CASSLTGVINEQFF,TGTGCCAGCAGCTTGACGGGAGTAATCAATGAGCAGTTCTTC
TRBJ1-1,NA,NA,TRBV3-1/TRBV3-2,CASSQDPAGLAEAFF,TGTGCCAGCAGCCAAGACCCCGCGGGCTTGGCTGAAGCTTTCTTT
TRBJ1-1,NA,NA,TRBV6-2/TRBV6-3,CASSYLYTTEAFF,TGTGCCAGCAGTTACTTATACACCACTGAAGCTTTCTTT
TRBJ1-6,TRBD1,NA,TRBV5-4,CASSSGTGLSSPLHF,TGTGCCAGCAGCTCCGGGACAGGGCTTAGTTCACCCCTCCACTTT
TRBJ1-3,NA,NA,TRBV6-6,CASSYSAGTNGNTIYF,TGTGCCAGCAGTTACTCGGCAGGGACAAATGGAAACACCATATATTTT
TRBJ2-2,TRBD1,NA,TRBV2,CASSRDRTTGELFF,TGTGCCAGCAGTAGGGACAGGACCACCGGGGAGCTGTTTTTT
TRBJ1-1,NA,NA,TRBV11-2,CASSFTGEGNTEAFF,TGTGCCAGCAGCTTTACCGGAGAAGGGAACACTGAAGCTTTCTTT
TRBJ2-7,TRBD1,NA,TRBV5-1,CASSLGRTGESNEQYF,TGCGCCAGCAGCTTAGGGCGGACAGGTGAAAGTAACGAGCAGTACTTC
TRBJ1-1,NA,few,TRBV28,CASSPNRGPSTEAFF,TGTGCCAGCAGTCCAAATCGGGGGCCGAGTACTGAAGCTTTCTTT
TRBJ1-5,NA,NA,TRBV3-1/TRBV3-2,CASSQGQSRNQPQHF,TGTGCCAGCAGCCAAGGGCAAAGTCGGAATCAGCCCCAGCATTTT
TRBJ2-7,NA,NA,TRBV9,CASSVDGQSYEQYF,TGTGCCAGCAGCGTAGATGGACAATCCTACGAGCAGTACTTC
TRBJ2-3,TRBD1,NA,TRBV10-1,CASSESGTGIEFTDTQYF,TGCGCCAGCAGTGAGTCGGGGACAGGGATAGAATTCACAGATACGCAGTATTTT
TRBJ2-1,TRBD2,once,TRBV12-5,CASGPLAGGHEQFF,TGTGCTAGTGGTCCCTTAGCGGGGGGGCATGAGCAGTTCTTC
TRBJ2-5,TRBD1,NA,TRBV5-1,CASSTTGTGQETQYF,TGCGCCAGCAGCACTACCGGGACAGGGCAAGAGACCCAGTACTTC
TRBJ2-3,NA,few,TRBV11-2,CASSLGARLSSTDTQYF,TGTGCCAGCAGCTTAGGGGCTAGACTATCTAGCACAGATACGCAGTATTTT
TRBJ2-7,TRBD1,NA,TRBV5-4,CASSLGTDSYEQYF,TGTGCCAGCAGCTTAGGGACAGACTCCTACGAGCAGTACTTC
TRBJ2-1,NA,NA,TRBV3-1/TRBV3-2,CASSQVLGNEQFF,TGTGCCAGCAGCCAAGTGTTAGGGAATGAGCAGTTCTTC
TRBJ1-2,TRBD1,once,TRBV10-3,CAISEADRGGYTF,TGTGCCATCAGTGAAGCAGACAGGGGTGGCTACACCTTC
TRBJ1-5,NA,NA,TRBV2,CASSEGGRRSNQPQHF,TGTGCCAGCAGTGAAGGGGGCAGGAGGAGCAATCAGCCCCAGCATTTT
TRBJ1-5,NA,NA,TRBV28,CASSPRTPGQPQHF,TGTGCCAGCAGTCCGCGGACCCCAGGACAGCCCCAGCATTTT
TRBJ1-1,NA,NA,TRBV30,CACPGATEAFF,TGTGCCTGTCCAGGGGCCACTGAAGCTTTCTTT
TRBJ2-3,TRBD2,NA,TRBV9,CASSVPGLAAQYF,TGTGCCAGCAGCGTGCCGGGACTAGCTGCGCAGTATTTT
TRBJ2-3,NA,NA,TRBV3-1/TRBV3-2,CASSQPLDTQYF,TGTGCCAGCAGCCAACCCTTGGATACGCAGTATTTT
TRBJ1-4,TRBD1,medium-sized,TRBV28,CASSFLGTGGLNEKLFF,TGTGCCAGCAGTTTTTTAGGGACAGGGGGCCTTAATGAAAAACTGTTTTTT
TRBJ2-7,TRBD2,NA,TRBV3-1/TRBV3-2,CASETTSGVHEQYF,TGTGCCAGCGAAACCACTAGCGGGGTGCACGAGCAGTACTTC
TRBJ2-7,NA,NA,TRBV5-1,CASSLGQGSSEQYF,TGCGCCAGCAGCTTGGGGCAGGGGAGCAGCGAGCAGTACTTC
TRBJ2-7,TRBD1,once,TRBV7-9,CASSSSWDRGNEQYF,TGTGCCAGCAGCTCTAGTTGGGACAGGGGAAACGAGCAGTACTTC
TRBJ2-1,TRBD2,NA,TRBV9,CASARLAGGASYNEQFF,TGTGCCAGCGCCAGACTAGCGGGGGGCGCCTCCTACAATGAGCAGTTCTTC
TRBJ1-1,NA,NA,TRBV7-2,CASVREWLAEAFF,TGTGCCAGCGTTCGTGAGTGGTTGGCTGAAGCTTTCTTT